The 16 T cell receptor beta chains presented below share a single source sample, sequenced in a study of T-cell reconstitution after alpha-beta-depleted transplantation in children. Preparation of the TCRbeta library involved a method that used unique molecular identifiers. From the PCR reads, TCRdb called clonotypes with MiXCR, one entry per CDR3 protein. Of over 400,000 distinct CDR3 sequences listed, 9.5% to 15% are singletons. Material: PBMCs from the stem cell graft donor, obtained from the stem cell graft. The receptor set was obtained from a human donor who donated a stem cell graft to a child with combined immunodeficiency.

This clonotype showed up many times. This chain uses TRBV12-3 or TRBV12-4 with TRBJ2-5; the match to TRBD1 covers 7 bases. V gave up 1 base and J gave up 1 base; unmatched junction bases: 6. The CDR3 runs 16 residues. CDR3 sequence reads: CASSLVQGSLQETQYF. The CDR3 region has the DNA TGTGCCAGCAGTTTAGTACAGGGGAGTCTCCAAGAGACCCAGTACTTC.

The chain joins TRBV6-2 or TRBV6-3 to TRBJ1-3; possibly TRBD1 for D (5 bases). Deletions cut 5 bases from V and 0 bases from J, with 26 bases between. In germline, CDR1 is MNHEY, CDR2 SVGEGT. The CDR3 has 20 residues. CDR3 region: CASSPNPPWAGFNSGNTIYF. The CDR3 DNA reads as TGTGCCAGCAGTCCGAATCCCCCTTGGGCAGGGTTCAACTCTGGAAACACCATATATTTT.

This clonotype appeared a few times. The rearrangement links TRBV7-9 to TRBJ2-7; TRBD2 matches 10 bases. After removal of 4 bases from V and 2 bases from J, the junction contained 2 bases not matched to a gene. Germline values: CDR1 SEHNR, CDR2 FQNEAQ (reference sequence). The CDR3 totals 14 residues. The CDR3 region is CASSSSGGTYEQYF. DNA for the CDR3: TGTGCCAGCAGCTCTAGCGGGGGTACCTACGAGCAGTACTTC.

The chain's CDR3 is CAWSDPSGGTDTQYF. For the CDR3, the DNA is TGTGCCTGGTCCGATCCTAGCGGGGGTACAGATACGCAGTATTTT. This rearrangement joins TRBV30 to TRBJ2-3; 10 nucleotides line up with TRBD2. The ends lost 5 bases at V and 3 bases at J; junction bases unmatched: 8. CDR1 is GTSNPN and CDR2 is SVGIG in the germline V gene (reference sequence). The CDR3 runs 15 residues.

This clonotype came up a few times. The gene calls are TRBV20-1 and TRBJ2-3; TRBD2 matches 13 bases. Trimming cost V 0 bases and J 4 bases; bases outside gene matches: 10. This CDR3 spans 18 amino acids. Germline-derived CDR1 and CDR2 are DFQATT and SNEGSKA (reference sequence). CDR3 DNA sequence: TGCAGTGCTAGAGATCCCTGGACTAGCGGGGGCGGCCCAGATACGCAGTATTTT. Translating it yields CSARDPWTSGGGPDTQYF.

The table lists this clonotype with a few counts. The chain combines TRBV5-6 with TRBJ1-1; weak D call: TRBD1 (5 bases). Germline CDR1 SGHDT, CDR2 YYEEEE. V was cut by 2 bases and J by 0 bases, with 17 bases left in between. The CDR3 contains 17 residues. CDR3 bases: TGTGCCAGCAGCTTCAATCCGCAGGGTCGAGTGAACACTGAAGCTTTCTTT. Translated, it gives CASSFNPQGRVNTEAFF. The whole variable domain, filled in from reference TRBV5-6 and TRBJ1-1, reads DAGVTQSPTHLIKTRGQQVTLRCSPKSGHDTVSWYQQALGQGPQFIFQYYEEEERQRGNFPDRFSGHQFPNYSSELNVNALLLGDSALYLCASSFNPQGRVNTEAFFGQGTRLTVV.

V and J are TRBV20-1 and TRBJ2-1, with TRBD2 matching 7 bases. J lost 10 bases, V lost 5 bases, and 5 bases had no gene match. The CDR3 covers 11 residues. Germline V lookup: CDR1 DFQATT, CDR2 SNEGSKA (reference sequence). The DNA of the CDR3 is TGCAGTGCTGGGGGGGGACTAGAGCAGTTCTTC. Amino acids: CSAGGGLEQFF.

This clonotype was counted only a few times. The rearrangement uses TRBV6-5 and TRBJ2-3; 7 nucleotides agree with TRBD1. This CDR3 contains 17 residues. After removal of 1 base from V and 5 bases from J, the junction contained 12 bases not matched to a gene. Germline CDR1 is MNHEY and CDR2 is SVGAGI. In DNA, the CDR3 is TGTGCCAGCAGTTACTGGGGACAGCCCCTTGACAGAGATACGCAGTATTTT. Amino acid sequence: CASSYWGQPLDRDTQYF.

V usage is TRBV6-1 and J usage is TRBJ2-5; D uncertain. Germline V gives CDR1 MNHNS, CDR2 SASEGT. The germline V and J ends were trimmed by 5 bases and 5 bases, with 15 bases remaining between them. The CDR3 extends over 14 amino acids. CDR3 sequence: CASSTLRVGETQYF. The CDR3 DNA reads as TGTGCCAGCAGTACCCTCCGAGTGGGTGAGACCCAGTACTTC.

The chain joins TRBV12-3 or TRBV12-4 to TRBJ2-1; TRBD2 agrees at 12 bases. The CDR3 totals 16 residues. After removal of 3 bases from V and 5 bases from J, the junction contained 5 bases not matched to a gene. CDR3 sequence: CASSFGLAGPHNEQFF. The CDR3 bases are TGTGCCAGCAGTTTTGGACTAGCGGGACCCCACAATGAGCAGTTCTTC.

The genes are TRBV10-3 and TRBJ1-1; TRBD1 aligns across 8 bases. Germline V CDR1 and CDR2: ENHRY, SYGVKD. V gave up 6 bases and J gave up 5 bases; unmatched junction bases: 8. This CDR3 spans 14 amino acids. CDR3 residues: CAIRSQGAGTEAFF. CDR3 DNA sequence: TGTGCCATCAGATCTCAGGGGGCCGGGACTGAAGCTTTCTTT.

This clonotype was seen only once. A much larger clonotype is one base distant, so this may be a read error. This chain joins TRBV5-6 and TRBJ2-7; 11 bases agree with TRBD1. CDR3 length: 14 amino acids. The germline V gene has CDR1 SGHDT and CDR2 YYEEEE. Trimming at V came to 7 bases and at J to 6 bases, leaving 9 bases not matched to a gene. CDR3 protein: CASGPSGTGGEQYF. As DNA, the CDR3 is TGTGCCAGCGGCCCTTCCGGGACAGGGGGCGAGCAGTACTTC.

V is TRBV25-1 and J is TRBJ1-6; D gene uncertain. V was cut by 0 bases and J by 10 bases, with 10 bases left in between. This CDR3 contains 14 residues. Germline CDR1 MGHDK, CDR2 SYGVNS. DNA of the CDR3: TGTGCCAGCAGTGAATATATAGACAACTCACCCCTCCACTTT. It specifies CASSEYIDNSPLHF.

The gene calls are TRBV27 and TRBJ2-7; D is ambiguous. Trimming took off 0 bases at V and 6 bases at J, with 9 bases between the two ends. The V gene's germline CDR1 is MNHEY and CDR2 SMNVEV (reference sequence). The CDR3 extends over 13 amino acids. Here the CDR3 reads CASSLSGSSEQYF. As DNA, the CDR3 is TGTGCCAGCAGTTTATCTGGCAGCTCCGAGCAGTACTTC.

This clonotype came up a few times. The chain recombines TRBV29-1 with TRBJ1-5, with 9 bases fitting TRBD1. J was trimmed by 7 bases and V by 5 bases; bases with no gene match: 3. The germline V gene encodes CDR1 SQVTM and CDR2 ANQGSEA. This CDR3 is built from 12 residues. The CDR3 coding sequence is TGCAGCGTTTTGGACAGGGGCCAGCCCCAGCATTTT. Its translation is CSVLDRGQPQHF.

This clonotype came up many times. One end of the junction varies from germline; a read error may be responsible. This chain links TRBV4-3 with TRBJ2-7; D may be TRBD1 (6 bases). CDR1 and CDR2 from the germline V gene are LGHNA and YSLEER. The CDR3 loop spans 13 amino acids. The CDR3: CASSQDQGYEQYF. CDR3 bases: TGTGCCAGCAGCCAAGACCAGGGGTACGAGCAGTACTTC.